The clone carrying this TCR beta chain was seen a handful of times. Its antigen remains unknown. An overlapping HIV-1 Gag peptide pool stimulated these cells at about 0.94 ug/peptide/mL. CD40L-negative CD69-negative CD45RO-high memory CD4+ T cells were sorted as populations depleted of antigen-responding cells. Before stimulation, PBMCs underwent CD8+ T cell depletion. Anti-CD28/CD49d costimulation, CD40-blocking antibody and enfuvirtide were given to CD8-depleted PBMCs for roughly 19 hours. The libraries were made with immunoSEQ version 4 in survey mode. The method was immunoSEQ multiplex PCR; TCRdb's version includes in-frame clones alone and lacks a portion of them. The sample has approximately 34,000 clones, roughly 82% seen once. The data originate from a study of persistence of HIV-infected CD4 T cells. About the research overall: Blood samples, up to about 200 mL, came from multiple time points, except two leukapheresis donors sampled once.

The CDR3 is made up of 15 amino acids. V lost 5 bases and J lost 0, with 10 bases in between. Germline V gene sequence: CDR1 SEHNR, CDR2 FQNEAQ (reference sequence). This TCR derives from an adult woman with HIV who was CMV-seropositive. This sample comprised CD4+ T cells sorted from PBMCs after 18-hour stimulation, obtained from a patient who received antiretroviral therapy. The chain links TRBV7-9 to TRBJ2-2; D remains unclear. The CDR3 loop is CASSLTLTNTGELFF. The DNA for the CDR3 is TGTGCCAGCAGCCTAACACTCACGAACACCGGGGAGCTGTTTTTT.